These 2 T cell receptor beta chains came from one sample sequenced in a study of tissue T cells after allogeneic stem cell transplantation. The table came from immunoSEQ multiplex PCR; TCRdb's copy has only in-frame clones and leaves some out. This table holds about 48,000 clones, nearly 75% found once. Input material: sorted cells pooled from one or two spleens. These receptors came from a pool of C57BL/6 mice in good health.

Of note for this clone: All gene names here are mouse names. CDR3 sequence reads: CASSPDINERLFF. The CDR3 bases that were read are TGTGCCAGCAGCCCCGACATCAACGAAAGATTATTT. The chain combines TRBV2 with TRBJ1-4, with D unresolved. Read data end 1 residue before the CDR3 end; the end is taken from the germline J gene. The CDR3 has 13 amino acids. The ends were cut back, 4 bases at V and 4 bases at J, with 7 bases in the middle. Germline CDR1 and CDR2: LGHNA and YSYQKL.

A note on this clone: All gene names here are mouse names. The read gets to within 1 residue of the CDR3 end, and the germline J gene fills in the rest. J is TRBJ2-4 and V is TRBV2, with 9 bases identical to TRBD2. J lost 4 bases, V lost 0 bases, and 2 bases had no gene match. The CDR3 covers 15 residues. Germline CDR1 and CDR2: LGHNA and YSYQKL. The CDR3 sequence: CASSQDRTGENTLYF. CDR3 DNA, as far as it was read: TGTGCCAGCAGCCAAGATCGGACTGGGGAAAACACCTTGTAC. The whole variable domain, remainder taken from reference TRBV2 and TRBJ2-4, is DPKIIQKPKYLVAVTGSEKILICEQYLGHNAMYWYRQSAKKPLEFMFSYSYQKLMDNQTASSRFQPQSSKKNHLDLQITALKPDDSATYFCASSQDRTGENTLYFGAGTRLSVL.